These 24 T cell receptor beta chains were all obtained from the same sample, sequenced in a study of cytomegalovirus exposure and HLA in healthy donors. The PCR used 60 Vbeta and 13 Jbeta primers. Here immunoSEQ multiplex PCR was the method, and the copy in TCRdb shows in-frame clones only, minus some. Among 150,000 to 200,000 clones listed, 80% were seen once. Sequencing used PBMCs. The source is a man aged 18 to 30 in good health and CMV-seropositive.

This CDR3 is CASSVEKWGGWNEQFF. For the CDR3, the DNA is TGTGCCAGCAGCGTAGAAAAGTGGGGGGGCTGGAATGAGCAGTTCTTC. The chain uses TRBV9 and TRBJ2-1; a weak D match, TRBD2 (7 bases). With 0 bases removed from V and 7 bases from J, the gap between germline ends came to 17 bases. This CDR3 has 16 residues. Germline V gives CDR1 SGDLS, CDR2 YYNGEE.

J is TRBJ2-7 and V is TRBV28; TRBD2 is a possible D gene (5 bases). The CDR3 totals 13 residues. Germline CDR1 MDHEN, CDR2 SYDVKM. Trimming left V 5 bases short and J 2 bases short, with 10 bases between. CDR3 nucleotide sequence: TGTGCCAGCAGTCCCAGCGGCCCCTACGAGCAGTACTTC. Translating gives CASSPSGPYEQYF.

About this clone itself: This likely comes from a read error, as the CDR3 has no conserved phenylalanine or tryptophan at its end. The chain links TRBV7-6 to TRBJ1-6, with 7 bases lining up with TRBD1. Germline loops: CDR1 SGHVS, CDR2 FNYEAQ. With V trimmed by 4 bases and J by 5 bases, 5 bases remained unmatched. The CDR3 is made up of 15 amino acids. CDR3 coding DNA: TGTGCCAGCAGCTCTACGGACAGGAATAATTCACCCCTCCACCTT. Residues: CASSSTDRNNSPLHL.

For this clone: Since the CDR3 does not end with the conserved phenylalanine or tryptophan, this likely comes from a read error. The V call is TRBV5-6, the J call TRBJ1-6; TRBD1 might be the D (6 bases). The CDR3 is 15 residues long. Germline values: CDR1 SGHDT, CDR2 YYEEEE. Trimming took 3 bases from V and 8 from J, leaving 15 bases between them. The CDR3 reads CASSYLAGVDSPLHL. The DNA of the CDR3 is TGTGCCAGCAGCTATCTAGCAGGGGTTGATTCACCCCTCCACCTT.

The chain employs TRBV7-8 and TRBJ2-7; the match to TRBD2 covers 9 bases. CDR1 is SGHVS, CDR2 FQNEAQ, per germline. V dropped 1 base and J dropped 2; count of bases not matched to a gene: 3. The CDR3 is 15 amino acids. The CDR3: CASSLGVAGAYEQYF. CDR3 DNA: TGTGCCAGCAGCTTAGGGGTAGCGGGAGCCTACGAGCAGTACTTC.

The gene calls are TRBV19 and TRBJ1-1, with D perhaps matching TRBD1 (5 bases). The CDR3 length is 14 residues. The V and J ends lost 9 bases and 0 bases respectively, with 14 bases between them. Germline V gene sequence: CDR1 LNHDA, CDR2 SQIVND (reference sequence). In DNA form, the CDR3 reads TGTGCCAGCTCCACAGGAGTCATGAACACTGAAGCTTTCTTT. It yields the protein CASSTGVMNTEAFF.

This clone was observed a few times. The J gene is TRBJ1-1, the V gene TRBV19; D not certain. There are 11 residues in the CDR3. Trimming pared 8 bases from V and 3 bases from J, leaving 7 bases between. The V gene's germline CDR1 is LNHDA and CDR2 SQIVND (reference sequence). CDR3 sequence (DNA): TGTGCCAGTCACGGGGACACTGAAGCTTTCTTT. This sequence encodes CASHGDTEAFF.

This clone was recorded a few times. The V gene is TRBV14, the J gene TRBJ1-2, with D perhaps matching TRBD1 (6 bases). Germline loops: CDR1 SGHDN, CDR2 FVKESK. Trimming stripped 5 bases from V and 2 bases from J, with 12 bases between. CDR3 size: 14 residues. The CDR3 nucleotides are TGTGCCAGCAGCGAACGGACAGCCAACTATGGCTACACCTTC. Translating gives CASSERTANYGYTF. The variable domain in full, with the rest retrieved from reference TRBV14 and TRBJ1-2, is EAGVTQFPSHSVIEKGQTVTLRCDPISGHDNLYWYRRVMGKEIKFLLHFVKESKQDESGMPNNRFLAERTGGTYSTLKVQPAELEDSGVYFCASSERTANYGYTFGSGTRLTVV.

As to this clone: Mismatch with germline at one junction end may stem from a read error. CDR3 nucleotides: TGTGCCATCTTGGGGGACAGGGTAGGCAATCAGTCCCAGCATTTT. This translates into CAILGDRVGNQSQHF. The chain carries TRBV10-3 and TRBJ1-5; 9 bases line up with TRBD1. The CDR3 loop spans 15 amino acids. Germline loops: CDR1 ENHRY, CDR2 SYGVKD.

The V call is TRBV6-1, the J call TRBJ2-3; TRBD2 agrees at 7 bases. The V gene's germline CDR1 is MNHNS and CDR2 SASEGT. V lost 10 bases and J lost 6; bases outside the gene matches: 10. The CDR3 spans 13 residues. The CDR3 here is CATTGGGVDTQYF. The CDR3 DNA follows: TGTGCCACTACGGGTGGGGGGGTGGATACGCAGTATTTT.

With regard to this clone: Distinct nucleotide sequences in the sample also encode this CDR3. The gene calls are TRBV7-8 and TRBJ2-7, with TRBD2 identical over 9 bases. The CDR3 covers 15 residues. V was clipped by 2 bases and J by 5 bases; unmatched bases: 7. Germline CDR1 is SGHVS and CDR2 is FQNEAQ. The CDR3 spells CASSLSGVAGDEQYF. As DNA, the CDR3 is TGTGCCAGCAGCTTATCTGGGGTAGCGGGAGACGAGCAGTACTTC.

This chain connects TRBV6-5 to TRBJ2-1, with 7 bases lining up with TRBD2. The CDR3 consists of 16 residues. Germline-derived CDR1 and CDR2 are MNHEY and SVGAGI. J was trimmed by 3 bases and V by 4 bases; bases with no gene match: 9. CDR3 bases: TGTGCCAGCAGTTGGACTAGTGGGGGAGACTACAATGAGCAGTTCTTC. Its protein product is CASSWTSGGDYNEQFF.

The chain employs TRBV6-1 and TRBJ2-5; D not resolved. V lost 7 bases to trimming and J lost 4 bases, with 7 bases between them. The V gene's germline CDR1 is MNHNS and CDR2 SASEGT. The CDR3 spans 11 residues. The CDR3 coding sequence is TGTGCCAGCAACTCGCGAGAGACCCAGTACTTC. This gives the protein CASNSRETQYF.

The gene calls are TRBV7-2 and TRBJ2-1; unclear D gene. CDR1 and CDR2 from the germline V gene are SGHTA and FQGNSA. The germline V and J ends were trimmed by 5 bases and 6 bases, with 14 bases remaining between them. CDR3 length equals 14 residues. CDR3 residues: CASSPTSSANEQFF. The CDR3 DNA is TGTGCCAGCAGCCCTACGTCTAGTGCCAATGAGCAGTTCTTC.

In nucleotides, the CDR3 is TGCGCCAGCAGCTTGGACGGCTCTGGGGCCAACGTCCTGACTTTC. Its protein is CASSLDGSGANVLTF. The chain uses TRBV5-1 and TRBJ2-6; no reliable D call. The CDR3 totals 15 residues. V was shortened by 0 bases and J by 0 bases, with 4 bases between the two germline ends. The germline gives CDR1 SGHRS, CDR2 YFSETQ.

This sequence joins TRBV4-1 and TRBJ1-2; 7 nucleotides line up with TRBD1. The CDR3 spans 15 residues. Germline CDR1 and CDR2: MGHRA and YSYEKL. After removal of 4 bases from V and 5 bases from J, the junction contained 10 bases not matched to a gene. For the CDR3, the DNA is TGCGCCAGCAGCCTAACCCGGGACAGCCTTTATGGCTACACCTTC. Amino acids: CASSLTRDSLYGYTF.

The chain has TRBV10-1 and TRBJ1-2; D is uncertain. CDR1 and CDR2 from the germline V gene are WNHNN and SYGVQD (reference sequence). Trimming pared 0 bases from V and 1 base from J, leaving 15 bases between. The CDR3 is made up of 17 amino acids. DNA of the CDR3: TGCGCCAGCAGTGAGTCGAATTCGCGGGCCGGTAACTATGGCTACACCTTC. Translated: CASSESNSRAGNYGYTF.

The CDR3 sequence: CAWSLGASGTDTQYF. The CDR3 DNA follows: TGTGCCTGGAGTTTGGGGGCCTCTGGCACAGATACGCAGTATTTT. The chain couples TRBV30 to TRBJ2-3; D possibly corresponds to TRBD1 (6 bases). Trimming removed 2 bases at V and 1 base at J, with 13 bases between. Germline CDR1 and CDR2: GTSNPN and SVGIG (reference sequence). The CDR3 has 15 amino acids.

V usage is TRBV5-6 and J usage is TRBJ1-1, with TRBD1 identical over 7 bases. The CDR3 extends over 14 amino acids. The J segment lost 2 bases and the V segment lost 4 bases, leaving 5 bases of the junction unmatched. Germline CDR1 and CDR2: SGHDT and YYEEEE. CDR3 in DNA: TGTGCCAGCAGCATGACAGGGCCCAACACTGAAGCTTTCTTT. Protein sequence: CASSMTGPNTEAFF.

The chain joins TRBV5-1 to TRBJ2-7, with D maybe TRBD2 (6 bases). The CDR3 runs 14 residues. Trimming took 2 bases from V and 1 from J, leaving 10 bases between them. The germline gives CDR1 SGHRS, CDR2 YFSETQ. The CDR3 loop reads CASSFGSASYEQYF. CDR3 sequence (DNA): TGCGCCAGCAGCTTCGGGAGTGCGTCCTACGAGCAGTACTTC.

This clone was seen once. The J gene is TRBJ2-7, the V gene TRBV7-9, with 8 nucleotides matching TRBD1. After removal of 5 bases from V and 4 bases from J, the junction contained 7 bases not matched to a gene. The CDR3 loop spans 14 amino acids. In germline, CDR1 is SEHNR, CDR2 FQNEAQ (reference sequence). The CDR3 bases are TGTGCCAGCAGCGACCGGGACAGGTTATACGAGCAGTACTTC. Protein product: CASSDRDRLYEQYF. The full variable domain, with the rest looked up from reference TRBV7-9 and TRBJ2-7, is DTGVSQNPRHKITKRGQNVTFRCDPISEHNRLYWYRQTLGQGPEFLTYFQNEAQLEKSRLLSDRFSAERPKGSFSTLEIQRTEQGDSAMYLCASSDRDRLYEQYFGPGTRLTVT.

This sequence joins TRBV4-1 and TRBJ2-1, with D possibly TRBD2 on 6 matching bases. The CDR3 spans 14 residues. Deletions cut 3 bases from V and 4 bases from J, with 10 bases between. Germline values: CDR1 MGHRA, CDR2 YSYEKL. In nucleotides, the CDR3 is TGCGCCAGCAGCCATAGTGGGGGGTACAATGAGCAGTTCTTC. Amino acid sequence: CASSHSGGYNEQFF.

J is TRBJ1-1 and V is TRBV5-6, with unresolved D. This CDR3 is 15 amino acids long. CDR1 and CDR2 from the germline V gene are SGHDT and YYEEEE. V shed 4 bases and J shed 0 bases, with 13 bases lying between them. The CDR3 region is CASSLQFELNTEAFF. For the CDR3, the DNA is TGTGCCAGCAGCCTCCAGTTTGAACTGAACACTGAAGCTTTCTTT.

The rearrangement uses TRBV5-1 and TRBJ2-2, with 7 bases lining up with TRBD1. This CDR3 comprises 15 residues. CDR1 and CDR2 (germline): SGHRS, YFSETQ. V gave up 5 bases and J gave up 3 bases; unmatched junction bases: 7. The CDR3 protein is CASSLRQGDTGELFF. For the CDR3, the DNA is TGCGCCAGCAGTCTGCGTCAGGGGGACACCGGGGAGCTGTTTTTT.